This entry lists 21 T cell receptor beta chains sequenced from one sample in a study of blood T cell repertoires in COVID-19. Measured with immunoSEQ multiplex PCR; TCRdb has only the in-frame clones, and not every one. The table shows 300,000 to 400,000 clones, with 85% to 90% occurring only once. Sequenced sample: PBMCs or T cells enriched from blood (not recorded which). The receptor source for this set is a woman younger than 45 with acute COVID-19.

The V gene is TRBV5-1, the J gene TRBJ2-1; a possible D gene is TRBD1 (6 bases). V lost 4 bases, J lost 8 bases, and 16 bases lay in between. The CDR3 has 14 residues. Germline values: CDR1 SGHRS, CDR2 YFSETQ. The CDR3 loop reads CASSPGLEGDEQFF. The CDR3 nucleotides read TGCGCCAGCAGCCCGGGCCTCGAGGGGGATGAGCAGTTCTTC.

DNA of the CDR3: TGTGCCACCAACGGACAGGGGGGAAATTCACCCCTCCACTTT. Encoded protein: CATNGQGGNSPLHF. The V gene is TRBV15, the J gene TRBJ1-6; 10 bases are a match to TRBD1. V was pared by 7 bases and J by 7 bases, with 4 bases of the junction left unmatched. The germline gives CDR1 LNHNV, CDR2 YYDKDF (reference sequence). CDR3 size: 14 residues.

The rearrangement links TRBV19 to TRBJ1-6; 7 bases fit TRBD1. The CDR3 extends over 14 amino acids. V shed 8 bases, J shed 3 bases, and the junction held 4 bases outside the gene matches. CDR1 is LNHDA and CDR2 is SQIVND in the germline V gene (reference sequence). The DNA for the CDR3 is TGTGCCAGTTCGACAGGGAACTATAATTCACCCCTCCACTTT. Its translation: CASSTGNYNSPLHF.

This chain connects TRBV6-5 to TRBJ2-7; 7 nucleotides match TRBD1. CDR3 size: 14 residues. Germline CDR1 is MNHEY and CDR2 is SVGAGI. V was clipped by 0 bases and J by 3 bases; unmatched bases: 2. CDR3 DNA: TGTGCCAGCAGTTACTCGGGACAGAGCTACGAGCAGTACTTC. This codes for CASSYSGQSYEQYF.

The chain is built from TRBV6-5 and TRBJ1-1, with D perhaps TRBD1 (6 bases). The CDR3 sequence is 15 residues long. In germline, CDR1 is MNHEY, CDR2 SVGAGI. V was cut by 5 bases and J by 1 base, with 14 bases left in between. The CDR3 sequence is CASSHGGRGNTEAFF. The CDR3 DNA is TGTGCCAGCAGTCATGGTGGCAGGGGGAACACTGAAGCTTTCTTT.

The chain joins TRBV7-9 to TRBJ2-2; no firm D call. Per germline, CDR1 SEHNR and CDR2 FQNEAQ (reference sequence). V was trimmed by 5 bases and J by 4 bases, leaving 14 bases between them. There are 15 residues in the CDR3. The CDR3 sequence is CASSPNPSGTGELFF. As DNA, the CDR3 is TGTGCCAGCAGCCCTAACCCGTCAGGCACCGGGGAGCTGTTTTTT.

This clone was counted once. The chain has TRBV4-2 and TRBJ1-5; D uncertain. There are 13 residues in the CDR3. Per the germline V gene, CDR1 is LGHNA and CDR2 is YNFKEQ. V lost 0 bases, J lost 5 bases, and 5 bases lay in between. DNA for the CDR3: TGTGCCAGCAGCCAAGAGAGGTATCAGCCCCAGCATTTT. Amino acid sequence: CASSQERYQPQHF.

V and J are TRBV27 and TRBJ1-5; D not certain. The CDR3 consists of 15 residues. The germline CDR1 and CDR2 sequences are MNHEY and SMNVEV (reference sequence). V was trimmed by 5 bases and J by 1 base, leaving 12 bases between them. The CDR3 DNA sequence: TGTGCCAGCAGTCCCCGACTCGAGAGCAATCAGCCCCAGCATTTT. Protein sequence: CASSPRLESNQPQHF.

This clone was observed a few times. CDR3 sequence: CASSVGLAPTYEQYF. The CDR3 DNA follows: TGTGCCAGCAGCGTCGGACTAGCGCCCACCTACGAGCAGTACTTC. The chain carries TRBV9 and TRBJ2-7; 9 bases align to TRBD2. This CDR3 has 15 amino acids. Germline loops: CDR1 SGDLS, CDR2 YYNGEE. V lost 2 bases to trimming and J lost 2 bases; unmatched junction nucleotides: 5.

The chain joins TRBV7-9 to TRBJ1-1; TRBD1 might be the D (6 bases). V was trimmed by 0 bases and J by 1 base, leaving 9 bases between them. The CDR3 runs to 15 residues. Germline V CDR1 and CDR2: SEHNR, FQNEAQ (reference sequence). This CDR3 reads CASSLAGTPNTEAFF. For the CDR3, the DNA is TGTGCCAGCAGCTTAGCGGGGACACCGAACACTGAAGCTTTCTTT.

V gene TRBV25-1 combines with J gene TRBJ2-2, with TRBD1 matching 9 bases. The CDR3 covers 15 residues. With 5 bases clipped from V and 2 bases from J, the junction kept 3 bases outside the gene matches. CDR1 is MGHDK and CDR2 is SYGVNS in the germline V gene. The CDR3 region is CASSLQGANTGELFF. In nucleotides, the CDR3 is TGTGCCAGCAGTTTACAGGGGGCAAACACCGGGGAGCTGTTTTTT.

The chain couples TRBV6-5 to TRBJ2-3; 8 bases are a match to TRBD1. The length of the CDR3 is 13 residues. J lost 7 bases, V lost 4 bases, and 4 bases had no gene match. Germline V gene sequence: CDR1 MNHEY, CDR2 SVGAGI. CDR3: CASSLTGGYTQYF. The CDR3 DNA is TGTGCCAGCAGTTTAACAGGGGGATATACGCAGTATTTT.

V gene TRBV9 combines with J gene TRBJ1-6; perhaps TRBD1 as D (5 bases). Germline assignment: CDR1 SGDLS and CDR2 YYNGEE. The CDR3 is 15 amino acids. Trimming took off 4 bases at V and 7 bases at J, with 15 bases between the two ends. The DNA for the CDR3 is TGTGCCAGCAGCCGACTGGGCCCAGGGAATTCACCCCTCCACTTT. Translated: CASSRLGPGNSPLHF.

The chain has TRBV11-2 and TRBJ2-7; D call uncertain. Per the germline V gene, CDR1 is SGHAT and CDR2 is FQNNGV. This CDR3 contains 15 residues. V lost 1 base to trimming and J lost 3 bases, with 13 bases between them. CDR3 in amino acids: CASSLGHGPGYEQYF. CDR3 nucleotide sequence: TGTGCCAGCAGCTTAGGACATGGTCCCGGCTACGAGCAGTACTTC.

The CDR3 loop is CASRVTSVEQFF. The CDR3 region has the DNA TGCGCCAGCAGGGTAACTAGCGTCGAGCAGTTCTTC. The chain has TRBV10-2 and TRBJ2-1; 7 bases are a match to TRBD2. This CDR3 spans 12 amino acids. In germline, CDR1 is WSHSY, CDR2 SAAADI. The ends lost 6 bases at V and 10 bases at J; junction bases unmatched: 6.

The chain is built from TRBV18 and TRBJ1-1; no clear D. Germline V gene data show CDR1 as KGHSH and CDR2 as LQKENI. CDR3 length: 13 residues. Trimming shortened V by 6 bases and J by 3 bases, and 11 bases separated the two germline ends. CDR3 loop: CASSSVRDTEAFF. CDR3 DNA sequence: TGTGCCAGCTCCTCAGTCCGTGACACTGAAGCTTTCTTT.

The rearrangement joins TRBV27 to TRBJ1-1; TRBD1 is a possible D gene (6 bases). The V gene lost 5 bases and the J gene lost 12 bases, with 16 bases spanning the gap. This CDR3 has 12 residues. The germline CDR1 and CDR2 sequences are MNHEY and SMNVEV (reference sequence). CDR3 bases: TGTGCCAGCAGTATGCTCGGACAGAGAACTTTCTTT. Translating it yields CASSMLGQRTFF.

The V gene is TRBV11-3, the J gene TRBJ2-3; D possibly corresponds to TRBD2 (6 bases). Germline V gene data show CDR1 as SGHNT and CDR2 as YENEEA. This CDR3 is 13 amino acids long. The V end lost 2 bases, the J end lost 4 bases, and 7 bases lay between the germline ends. CDR3 residues: CASSLTSPDTQYF. In DNA, the CDR3 is TGTGCCAGCAGCTTAACTAGCCCAGATACGCAGTATTTT.

The table lists this clone with a few counts. J is TRBJ2-1 and V is TRBV7-2; 9 bases are shared with TRBD2. The CDR3 has 15 amino acids. Per germline, CDR1 SGHTA and CDR2 FQGNSA. Trimming took 4 bases from V and 8 from J; bases not matched to a gene: 9. CDR3 bases: TGTGCCAGCAGCTCCATGCGGGGGGGCCGGTATGAGCAGTTCTTC. Translated: CASSSMRGGRYEQFF.

V gene TRBV27 combines with J gene TRBJ2-3; TRBD1 is a possible D gene (8 bases). With 4 bases removed from V and 1 base from J, the gap between germline ends came to 12 bases. CDR3 length equals 15 residues. Germline-derived CDR1 and CDR2 are MNHEY and SMNVEV (reference sequence). CDR3 residues: CASSSTGGGTDTQYF. The CDR3 coding sequence is TGTGCCAGCAGTTCAACAGGGGGGGGCACAGATACGCAGTATTTT.

The V gene is TRBV21-1, the J gene TRBJ2-2; TRBD1 was called by the table and not checked on the DNA. TRBV21-1 is annotated as a pseudogene. This CDR3 has 18 amino acids. The CDR3 DNA sequence: TGTGCCAGCAGCAAAGCGCTTTTTCAGGGGCAAAGCACCGGGGAGCTGTTTTTT. Its protein is CASSKALFQGQSTGELFF.